Listed here are 3 T cell receptor beta chains from one sample, sequenced in a study of technical replicates of blood from a few donors. Produced via immunoSEQ multiplex PCR; TCRdb's table is partial and in-frame only. Among tens of thousands of clones listed, 96% were seen once. The sequencing input was T cells isolated from PBMCs. Every receptor here comes from a human donor in good health.

This chain links TRBV28 with TRBJ1-3; possible D gene TRBD1, 5 bases. The ends were cut back, 5 bases at V and 2 bases at J, with 7 bases in the middle. The CDR3 is 13 amino acids. Germline V gene lookup returns CDR1 MDHEN and CDR2 SYDVKM. Written as DNA, the CDR3 is TGTGCCAGCAGTCCGACAGCTGGAAACACCATATATTTT. Translating it yields CASSPTAGNTIYF.

CDR3 DNA: TGTGCCAGCAGCTTTGGAGTCAGGGGAGACGAGCAGTACTTC. Encoded protein: CASSFGVRGDEQYF. This chain uses TRBV11-3 with TRBJ2-7; TRBD1 is a possible D gene (6 bases). V lost 3 bases to trimming and J lost 5 bases, with 14 bases between them. Germline CDR1 and CDR2: SGHNT and YENEEA. There are 14 residues in the CDR3.

This sequence joins TRBV11-3 and TRBJ2-2; tentatively, D is TRBD2 (6 bases). The CDR3 sequence is 13 residues long. The ends were cut back, 1 base at V and 6 bases at J, with 6 bases in the middle. The germline V gene has CDR1 SGHNT and CDR2 YENEEA. This chain's CDR3 is CASSLASAGELFF. As DNA, the CDR3 is TGTGCCAGCAGCTTAGCTAGCGCCGGGGAGCTGTTTTTT.